Below are 29 T cell receptor beta chains sequenced from a single sample in a study of T cell responses to AZD1222 COVID-19 vaccine. Assay used: immunoSEQ multiplex PCR; TCRdb lists only in-frame clones, some missing. The data show some 130,000 clones, with 80% to 90% seen just once and around 22% held by the top ten. The sample consisted of peripheral blood, taken on day 0 of AZD1222 vaccination. The receptors shown here come from an adult in good health.

This clone was picked up one time. The chain joins TRBV30 to TRBJ1-2, with D maybe TRBD1 (5 bases). The germline V gene encodes CDR1 GTSNPN and CDR2 SVGIG (reference sequence). This CDR3 spans 12 amino acids. Trimming took 8 bases from V and 13 from J, leaving 23 bases between them. CDR3: CARRVNRPRSTF. The CDR3 DNA follows: TGTGCCCGGCGAGTTAACAGGCCTAGGTCCACCTTC.

This CDR3 is CASRSQDDSGNTIYF. CDR3 DNA: TGTGCCAGTAGGTCACAGGATGACTCTGGAAACACCATATATTTT. This chain links TRBV19 with TRBJ1-3, with D possibly TRBD1 on 5 matching bases. Germline V gives CDR1 LNHDA, CDR2 SQIVND (reference sequence). Trimming removed 6 bases from V and 0 bases from J, with 12 bases in between. CDR3 length equals 15 residues.

The chain recombines TRBV7-9 with TRBJ2-1, with 7 bases aligning to TRBD1. This CDR3 contains 16 residues. Germline CDR1 and CDR2: SEHNR and FQNEAQ (reference sequence). V was pared by 4 bases and J by 5 bases, with 11 bases of the junction left unmatched. CDR3 sequence reads: CASSSEQGHYNNEQFF. The CDR3 nucleotides read TGTGCCAGCAGCTCCGAACAGGGGCACTACAACAATGAGCAGTTCTTC.

The chain links TRBV7-8 to TRBJ2-7; possibly TRBD1 for D (6 bases). The V end lost 2 bases, the J end lost 3 bases, and 11 bases lay between the germline ends. Germline CDR1 and CDR2: SGHVS and FQNEAQ. The CDR3 spans 14 residues. CDR3 amino acids: CASSLRDINYEQYF. The CDR3 DNA reads as TGTGCCAGCAGCTTACGGGACATCAACTACGAGCAGTACTTC.

The rearrangement uses TRBV30 and TRBJ1-4; perhaps TRBD1 as D (5 bases). CDR1 and CDR2 from the germline V gene are GTSNPN and SVGIG (reference sequence). V was cut by 3 bases and J by 7 bases, with 15 bases left in between. CDR3 size: 14 residues. CDR3 DNA: TGTGCCTGGAGCAAGGGACGAGCACCTGAAAAACTGTTTTTT. Translated: CAWSKGRAPEKLFF.

V gene TRBV4-1 combines with J gene TRBJ1-4, with 9 nucleotides matching TRBD1. This CDR3 is 16 amino acids long. Per the germline V gene, CDR1 is MGHRA and CDR2 is YSYEKL. The ends lost 4 bases at V and 6 bases at J; junction bases unmatched: 9. The CDR3 nucleotides are TGCGCCAGCAGCCGGGGAGGGACAGGGATCGATGAAAAACTGTTTTTT. This gives the protein CASSRGGTGIDEKLFF.

The chain employs TRBV6-6 and TRBJ2-3; 7 nucleotides agree with TRBD1. Germline values: CDR1 MNHNY, CDR2 SVGAGI (reference sequence). The CDR3 length is 16 residues. V was clipped by 4 bases and J by 2 bases; unmatched bases: 9. The CDR3 region has the DNA TGTGCCAGCAGTTCACCCCCGGGACAGCACACAGATACGCAGTATTTT. Translating gives CASSSPPGQHTDTQYF.

The chain is built from TRBV9 and TRBJ1-2, with D perhaps TRBD1 (5 bases). The CDR3 is 15 residues long. Deletions cut 0 bases from V and 0 bases from J, with 9 bases between. CDR1 and CDR2 from the germline V gene are SGDLS and YYNGEE. CDR3: CASSVVRDSNYGYTF. The CDR3 coding sequence is TGTGCCAGCAGCGTAGTCAGGGATTCTAACTATGGCTACACCTTC.

This clone was observed a handful of times. The V call is TRBV14, the J call TRBJ1-1, with 7 positions matching TRBD1. J was trimmed by 11 bases and V by 0 bases; bases with no gene match: 6. The CDR3 has 13 residues. Germline assignment: CDR1 SGHDN and CDR2 FVKESK. The CDR3 loop is CASSQEKGARAFF. CDR3 nucleotide sequence: TGTGCCAGCAGCCAAGAGAAGGGGGCTCGCGCTTTCTTT.

The chain couples TRBV7-9 to TRBJ2-7; perhaps TRBD1 as D (5 bases). The CDR3 sequence is 14 residues long. The germline CDR1 and CDR2 sequences are SEHNR and FQNEAQ (reference sequence). The ends were cut back, 0 bases at V and 6 bases at J, with 12 bases in the middle. The CDR3 loop is CASSLAQGFSEQYF. Here the CDR3 DNA reads TGTGCCAGCAGCTTAGCTCAGGGATTTAGCGAGCAGTACTTC.

On this clone: A read error may account for a junction end that differs from germline. The V gene is TRBV7-9, the J gene TRBJ2-7; no firm D call. The CDR3 is 12 amino acids. Germline CDR1 and CDR2: SEHNR and FQNEAQ (reference sequence). CDR3 nucleotide sequence: TGTGCCAGCAGCCCCATGGACCCGATTATCGCCTTC. It yields the protein CASSPMDPIIAF.

The chain uses TRBV9 and TRBJ1-4; D is undetermined. Trimming pared 0 bases from V and 7 bases from J, leaving 13 bases between. CDR3 length: 15 residues. Per the germline V gene, CDR1 is SGDLS and CDR2 is YYNGEE. CDR3 sequence (DNA): TGTGCCAGCAGCGTAGACGCCGGGGTAGGTGAAAAACTGTTTTTT. This codes for CASSVDAGVGEKLFF.

The chain has TRBV27 and TRBJ1-5; 7 nucleotides align to TRBD1. The CDR3 loop spans 14 amino acids. Germline CDR1 is MNHEY and CDR2 is SMNVEV (reference sequence). Trimming removed 3 bases from V and 4 bases from J; junction bases left unmatched: 3. The CDR3, as DNA: TGTGCCAGCAGTTTGGACAGGATGAATCAGCCCCAGCATTTT. Protein product: CASSLDRMNQPQHF.

The chain couples TRBV5-1 to TRBJ2-7, with a possible D match to TRBD1 (7 bases). Germline assignment: CDR1 SGHRS and CDR2 YFSETQ. The CDR3 has 16 amino acids. Trimming cost V 0 bases and J 3 bases, with 16 bases left between them. The CDR3 DNA sequence: TGCGCCAGCAGCTTGGATGGGCCAGGGGGAGGCTACGAGCAGTACTTC. This translates into CASSLDGPGGGYEQYF. Full variable domain (outside the CDR3, taken from reference TRBV5-1 and TRBJ2-7): KAGVTQTPRYLIKTRGQQVTLSCSPISGHRSVSWYQQTPGQGLQFLFEYFSETQRNKGNFPGRFSGRQFSNSRSEMNVSTLELGDSALYLCASSLDGPGGGYEQYFGPGTRLTVT.

The chain employs TRBV27 and TRBJ1-1; a weak D match, TRBD1 (5 bases). This CDR3 comprises 11 residues. Germline CDR1 is MNHEY and CDR2 is SMNVEV (reference sequence). V was cut by 11 bases and J by 3 bases, with 10 bases left in between. This chain's CDR3 is CASGGYTEAFF. The CDR3 DNA reads TGTGCCTCGGGGGGGTACACTGAAGCTTTCTTT.

There are a few counts of this clone. This chain links TRBV5-3 with TRBJ2-7; 10 nucleotides align to TRBD1. TRBV5-3 is an open reading frame, and its role is uncertain. The CDR3 is 14 amino acids. V gave up 3 bases and J gave up 4 bases; unmatched junction bases: 4. CDR3: CARSSGTGAYEQYF. In DNA form, the CDR3 reads TGTGCCAGAAGCTCCGGGACAGGGGCTTACGAGCAGTACTTC.

This clone was counted a single time. The chain couples TRBV3-1 (or the pseudogene TRBV3-2) to TRBJ1-5; D possibly corresponds to TRBD1 (6 bases). With 7 bases removed from V and 2 bases from J, the gap between germline ends came to 6 bases. Germline loops: CDR1 LGHDT, CDR2 YNNKEL (reference sequence). The CDR3 totals 12 residues. CDR3 protein: CASNRGNQPQHF. The CDR3 DNA reads TGTGCCAGCAACAGGGGCAATCAGCCCCAGCATTTT.

This chain uses TRBV28 with TRBJ2-7; 8 bases agree with TRBD1. This CDR3 is 13 amino acids long. Germline loops: CDR1 MDHEN, CDR2 SYDVKM. The V segment lost 7 bases and the J segment 5 bases; nucleotides outside the gene matches: 7. CDR3 region: CASIDRGRHEQYF. The CDR3 DNA follows: TGTGCCAGCATCGACAGGGGCAGGCACGAGCAGTACTTC.

This clone has a single count. The chain joins TRBV28 to TRBJ2-7; tentative D call: TRBD1 (6 bases). CDR3 length equals 14 residues. V was clipped by 6 bases and J by 5 bases, with 17 bases between them. Germline CDR1 MDHEN, CDR2 SYDVKM. CDR3 sequence (DNA): TGTGCCAGCAGGTCCACGGGCAGGGGACACGAGCAGTACTTC. It encodes CASRSTGRGHEQYF.

J is TRBJ2-7 and V is TRBV5-1, with a tentative D call TRBD2 (5 bases). This CDR3 region has 14 residues. The germline CDR1 and CDR2 sequences are SGHRS and YFSETQ. V lost 0 bases to trimming and J lost 0 bases, with 7 bases between them. The CDR3 spells CASSLGGNSYEQYF. CDR3 in DNA: TGCGCCAGCAGCTTGGGAGGGAACTCCTACGAGCAGTACTTC.

The rearrangement joins TRBV14 to TRBJ1-1; no clear D. Germline CDR1 reads SGHDN; CDR2 reads FVKESK. The length of the CDR3 is 16 residues. Trimming pared 4 bases from V and 2 bases from J, leaving 17 bases between. This CDR3 reads CASSLDRGSLNTEAFF. DNA of the CDR3: TGTGCCAGCAGCCTAGACCGGGGAAGTTTAAACACTGAAGCTTTCTTT.

V usage is TRBV10-1 and J usage is TRBJ2-1, with D perhaps given as TRBD1 or TRBD2 (5 bases each). Germline V gives CDR1 WNHNN, CDR2 SYGVQD (reference sequence). This CDR3 comprises 13 residues. Trimming removed 8 bases at V and 7 bases at J, with 15 bases between. The CDR3 sequence: CASRAGTGNEQFF. The DNA of the CDR3 is TGCGCCAGCCGCGCCGGGACCGGGAATGAGCAGTTCTTC.

About this clone: The junction does not match germline at one end; this may be a read error. This rearrangement joins TRBV2 to TRBJ1-4; 8 nucleotides agree with TRBD1. In germline, CDR1 is SNHLY, CDR2 FYNNEI. The CDR3 contains 14 residues. The DNA for the CDR3 is TGTGCCAGCAGGGAAGCAGGGGGCTTAGAAAAACTGTTTTTT. It translates to CASREAGGLEKLFF. Supplemented by reference TRBV2 and TRBJ1-4, the full variable domain reads EPEVTQTPSHQVTQMGQEVILRCVPISNHLYFYWYRQILGQKVEFLVSFYNNEISEKSEIFDDQFSVERPDGSNFTLKIRSTKLEDSAMYFCASREAGGLEKLFFGSGTQLSVL.

V is TRBV14 and J is TRBJ2-6; D ambiguous. V shed 2 bases and J shed 0 bases, with 5 bases lying between them. This CDR3 comprises 15 residues. CDR1 SGHDN and CDR2 FVKESK come from the germline V gene. CDR3 amino acids: CASSQRNSGANVLTF. The CDR3 region has the DNA TGTGCCAGCAGCCAACGGAACTCTGGGGCCAACGTCCTGACTTTC.

V gene TRBV10-1 combines with J gene TRBJ1-3, with D possibly being TRBD1 (6 bases). The V gene's germline CDR1 is WNHNN and CDR2 SYGVQD (reference sequence). This CDR3 contains 16 residues. Trimming cost V 6 bases and J 0 bases, with 15 bases left between them. The CDR3 protein is CASRGARRISGNTIYF. As DNA, the CDR3 is TGCGCCAGCAGGGGGGCCCGTCGGATCTCTGGAAACACCATATATTTT.

V is TRBV6-7 and J is TRBJ1-1; TRBD1 matches at 8 bases. TRBV6-7 is an ORF, and what it does is uncertain. CDR3 size: 18 residues. The junction had 9 bases not matched to a gene; V was cut back by 0 bases and J by 0 bases. The CDR3: CASSYSGQGACLNTEAFF. In DNA, the CDR3 is TGTGCCAGCAGTTACTCTGGCCAGGGGGCGTGTCTGAACACTGAAGCTTTCTTT.

This clone was detected once. Other DNA sequences in the sample encode the same CDR3. This sequence joins TRBV3-1 (or the pseudogene TRBV3-2) and TRBJ2-1, with 11 nucleotides matching TRBD2. From germline, CDR1 is LGHDT and CDR2 YNNKEL (reference sequence). CDR3 size: 16 residues. J was trimmed by 7 bases and V by 1 base; bases with no gene match: 6. CDR3 bases: TGTGCCAGCAGCCAAGCTCGACTAGCGGGGAGGAATGAGCAGTTCTTC. It yields the protein CASSQARLAGRNEQFF.

This clone was seen once. The chain links TRBV29-1 to TRBJ1-4; 8 nucleotides line up with TRBD1. The CDR3 has 16 amino acids. The junction had 14 bases not matched to a gene; V was cut back by 6 bases and J by 5 bases. Germline values: CDR1 SQVTM, CDR2 ANQGSEA. The CDR3 loop reads CSVKIHRGILNEKLFF. The CDR3 nucleotides are TGCAGCGTGAAGATTCACAGGGGGATTCTCAATGAAAAACTGTTTTTT.

The chain links TRBV7-9 to TRBJ2-3, with 9 nucleotides matching TRBD2. This CDR3 has 14 residues. V lost 11 bases, J lost 1 base, and 7 bases stayed unmatched. Per germline, CDR1 SEHNR and CDR2 FQNEAQ (reference sequence). The CDR3 spells CASRVAGGTDTQYF. CDR3 sequence (DNA): TGTGCCTCCAGGGTAGCGGGAGGCACAGATACGCAGTATTTT.